The 11 T cell receptor beta chains below come from one sample, sequenced in a study of T-cell memory formation after mild COVID-19. TCRdb used MiXCR to reprocess the 5' RACE reads, holding one entry per CDR3 protein. This repertoire shows around 530,000 distinct CDR3 sequences, 20% to 25% found once; its top ten account for roughly 9.1%. Sequencing input: PBMCs or a T cell subset sorted from them (not recorded which). The receptors stem from an adult woman who had mild COVID-19 (a few samples of this study predate the infection). Cell type and time point are not known.

This chain joins TRBV6-5 and TRBJ1-5; D call uncertain. The V end was cut by 5 bases, the J end by 5 bases, with 16 bases between. Germline assignment: CDR1 MNHEY and CDR2 SVGAGI. There are 15 residues in the CDR3. The DNA for the CDR3 is TGTGCCAGCAGTCGTCTAAGTGCGGGAGATCAGCCCCAGCATTTT. The encoded protein is CASSRLSAGDQPQHF.

This clonotype has only a few counts. The genes are TRBV7-2 and TRBJ2-5; 8 bases align to TRBD1. Per the germline V gene, CDR1 is SGHTA and CDR2 is FQGNSA. This CDR3 is built from 16 residues. Losses at the gene ends were 2 bases for V and 7 bases for J; bases not matched to a gene: 12. The CDR3 sequence is CASSLPGQARSRTQYF. The CDR3 DNA reads as TGTGCCAGCAGCTTACCGGGACAGGCCCGCTCACGGACCCAGTACTTC. Complete variable domain (other parts from reference TRBV7-2 and TRBJ2-5): GAGVSQSPSNKVTEKGKDVELRCDPISGHTALYWYRQSLGQGLEFLIYFQGNSAPDKSGLPSDRFSAERTGGSVSTLTIQRTQQEDSAVYLCASSLPGQARSRTQYFGPGTRLLVL.

This clonotype was picked up a small number of times. V usage is TRBV7-3 and J usage is TRBJ2-5; D gene unclear. Trimming pared 4 bases from V and 1 base from J, leaving 7 bases between. Per germline, CDR1 SGHTA and CDR2 FQGTGA. This CDR3 is 13 amino acids long. CDR3 in DNA: TGTGCCAGCAGCTATACGAGCCAAGAGACCCAGTACTTC. Its protein product is CASSYTSQETQYF.

The V gene is TRBV20-1, the J gene TRBJ2-7; 8 positions match TRBD1. Germline CDR1 and CDR2: DFQATT and SNEGSKA (reference sequence). The CDR3 is 16 residues long. V lost 3 bases to trimming and J lost 5 bases; unmatched junction nucleotides: 15. The CDR3 DNA follows: TGCAGTGCTAGGGCTCTTCATCAGGGGGCTAGCCACGAGCAGTACTTC. It specifies CSARALHQGASHEQYF.

This clonotype came up a few times. CDR3: CASSSGPGLAGVDEQFF. The CDR3 DNA sequence: TGTGCCAGCAGCTCGGGCCCCGGACTAGCGGGAGTGGATGAGCAGTTCTTC. This sequence joins TRBV5-6 and TRBJ2-1, with 13 bases fitting TRBD2. Germline assignment: CDR1 SGHDT and CDR2 YYEEEE. Trimming removed 3 bases from V and 8 bases from J; junction bases left unmatched: 11. CDR3 length: 17 amino acids.

Only one count was recorded for this clonotype. The genes are TRBV6-5 and TRBJ1-1; D may be TRBD1 (5 bases). This CDR3 region has 16 residues. Per germline, CDR1 MNHEY and CDR2 SVGAGI. V was shortened by 6 bases and J by 0 bases, with 17 bases between the two germline ends. The CDR3 is CASRWRGAAMNTEAFF. DNA of the CDR3: TGTGCCAGCAGATGGAGAGGGGCTGCAATGAACACTGAAGCTTTCTTT.

J is TRBJ1-4 and V is TRBV4-3, with D hard to call. Germline CDR1 reads LGHNA; CDR2 reads YSLEER. CDR3 length: 13 amino acids. V was trimmed by 0 bases and J by 8 bases, leaving 7 bases between them. The chain's CDR3 is CASSQDFEEKLFF. CDR3 coding DNA: TGCGCCAGCAGCCAAGATTTCGAAGAAAAACTGTTTTTT.

This clonotype has only a few counts. This chain uses TRBV30 with TRBJ2-1; D tentatively reads TRBD1 or TRBD2 (5 bases each). This CDR3 has 13 residues. Trimming pared 0 bases from V and 5 bases from J, leaving 8 bases between. Germline CDR1 reads GTSNPN; CDR2 reads SVGIG (reference sequence). The CDR3 sequence is CAWSVLGDNEQFF. DNA for the CDR3: TGTGCCTGGAGTGTACTGGGGGACAATGAGCAGTTCTTC.

This clonotype was observed many times. This chain links TRBV10-3 with TRBJ2-1; 10 bases line up with TRBD2. Germline lookup yields CDR1 ENHRY and CDR2 SYGVKD. V dropped 3 bases and J dropped 16; count of bases not matched to a gene: 3. CDR3 length: 11 residues. This CDR3 is CAISDGTSVFF. The CDR3 DNA reads TGTGCCATCAGTGATGGGACTAGCGTCTTCTTC.

This chain uses TRBV29-1 with TRBJ1-2; 7 bases map to TRBD1. The CDR3 covers 15 residues. Germline V lookup: CDR1 SQVTM, CDR2 ANQGSEA. V dropped 5 bases and J dropped 6; count of bases not matched to a gene: 15. This chain's CDR3 is CSVTQPMGRGDGYTF. The DNA of the CDR3 is TGCAGCGTTACTCAACCGATGGGCAGGGGGGATGGCTACACCTTC.

This sequence joins TRBV20-1 and TRBJ2-3; 11 bases map to TRBD2. With V trimmed by 4 bases and J by 0 bases, 21 bases remained unmatched. This CDR3 has 21 amino acids. Germline V lookup: CDR1 DFQATT, CDR2 SNEGSKA (reference sequence). The CDR3 here is CSATSSMPRLAGIPSTDTQYF. The CDR3 DNA reads as TGCAGTGCTACCTCATCAATGCCAAGACTAGCGGGGATTCCTAGCACAGATACGCAGTATTTT.